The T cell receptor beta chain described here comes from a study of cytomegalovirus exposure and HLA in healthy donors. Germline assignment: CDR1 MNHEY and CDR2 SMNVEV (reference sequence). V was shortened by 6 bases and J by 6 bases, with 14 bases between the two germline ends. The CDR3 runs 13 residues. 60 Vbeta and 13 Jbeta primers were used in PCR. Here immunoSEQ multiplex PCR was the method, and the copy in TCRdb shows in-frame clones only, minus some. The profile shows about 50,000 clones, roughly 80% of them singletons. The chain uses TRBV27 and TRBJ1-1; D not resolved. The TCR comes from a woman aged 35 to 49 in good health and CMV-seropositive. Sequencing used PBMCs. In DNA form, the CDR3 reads TGTGCCAGCAGACCCCTGGCGGTCCCTGAAGCTTTCTTT. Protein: CASRPLAVPEAFF.